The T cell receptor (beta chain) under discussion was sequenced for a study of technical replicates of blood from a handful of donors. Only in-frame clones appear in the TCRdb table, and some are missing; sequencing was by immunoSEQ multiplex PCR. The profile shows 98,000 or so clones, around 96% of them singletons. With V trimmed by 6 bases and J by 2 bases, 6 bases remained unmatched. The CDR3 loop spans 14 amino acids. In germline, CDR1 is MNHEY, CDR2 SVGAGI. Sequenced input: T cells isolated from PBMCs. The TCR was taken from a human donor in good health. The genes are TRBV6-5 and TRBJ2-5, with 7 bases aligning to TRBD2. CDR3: CASRDVGGQETQYF. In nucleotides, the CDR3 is TGTGCCAGCAGGGACGTGGGGGGGCAAGAGACCCAGTACTTC.